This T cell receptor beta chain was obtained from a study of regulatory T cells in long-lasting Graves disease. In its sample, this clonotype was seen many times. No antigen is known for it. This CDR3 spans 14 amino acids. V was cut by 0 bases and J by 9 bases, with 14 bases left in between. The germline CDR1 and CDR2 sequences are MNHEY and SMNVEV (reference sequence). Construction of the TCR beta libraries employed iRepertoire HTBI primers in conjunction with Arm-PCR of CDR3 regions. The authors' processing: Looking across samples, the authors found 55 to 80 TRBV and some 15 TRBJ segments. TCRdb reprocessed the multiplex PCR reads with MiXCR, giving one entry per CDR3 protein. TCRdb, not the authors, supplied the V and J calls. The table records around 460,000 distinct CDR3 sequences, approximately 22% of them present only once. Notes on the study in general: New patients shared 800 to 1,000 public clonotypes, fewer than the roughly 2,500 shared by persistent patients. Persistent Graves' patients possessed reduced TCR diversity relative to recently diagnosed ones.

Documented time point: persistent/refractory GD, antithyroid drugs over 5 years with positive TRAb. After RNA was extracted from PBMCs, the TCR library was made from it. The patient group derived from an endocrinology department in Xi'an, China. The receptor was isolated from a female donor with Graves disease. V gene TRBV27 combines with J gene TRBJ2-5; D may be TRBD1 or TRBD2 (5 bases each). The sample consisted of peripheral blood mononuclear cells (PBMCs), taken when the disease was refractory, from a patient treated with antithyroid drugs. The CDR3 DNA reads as TGTGCCAGCAGTTTATCGAGGGGTCCGCTGGCCCAGTACTTC. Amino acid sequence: CASSLSRGPLAQYF.